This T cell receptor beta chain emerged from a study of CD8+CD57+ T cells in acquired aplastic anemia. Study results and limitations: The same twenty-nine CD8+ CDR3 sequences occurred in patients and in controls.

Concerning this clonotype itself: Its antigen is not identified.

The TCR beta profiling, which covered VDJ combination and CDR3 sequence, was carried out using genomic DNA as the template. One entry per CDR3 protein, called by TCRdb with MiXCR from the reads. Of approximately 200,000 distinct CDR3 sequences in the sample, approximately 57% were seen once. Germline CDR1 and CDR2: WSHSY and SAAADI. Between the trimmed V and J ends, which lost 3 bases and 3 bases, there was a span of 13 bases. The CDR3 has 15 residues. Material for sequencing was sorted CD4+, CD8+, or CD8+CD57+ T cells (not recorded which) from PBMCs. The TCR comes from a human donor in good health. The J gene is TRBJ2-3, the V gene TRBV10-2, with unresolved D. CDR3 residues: CASSDLATRTDTQYF. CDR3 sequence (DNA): TGCGCCAGCAGTGATTTGGCGACGAGGACAGATACGCAGTATTTT.